The rows below give T cell receptor beta chains drawn from one sample of a study of cytomegalovirus exposure and HLA in healthy donors. Profiled with immunoSEQ multiplex PCR; TCRdb holds only in-frame clones, not every one. The table lists a few hundred thousand clones, 80% to 95% of them singletons. Sequencing was done on a sample of PBMCs. The receptors were gathered from a girl aged 2 to 9 in good health and CMV-seronegative. Both conserved end residues are part of each CDR3. The D gene is left open where the match is weak. Size tells how often a clone was seen (once, few, many) or the class of an expanded clone, and some rows leave it out.

>-|TRBJ2-7|once|TRBV9
TGTGCCAGCAGCGTAGGCGGCAGAACCTACGAGCAGTACTTC
CASSVGGRTYEQYF
>TRBD1|TRBJ1-2|-|TRBV4-1
TGCGCCAGCAGCCCGGACAGGGCCAGGGACTATGGCTACACCTTC
CASSPDRARDYGYTF
>-|TRBJ1-2|-|TRBV4-1
TGCGCCAGCAGCCAAGCACCGGGAGCTAACTATGGCTACACCTTC
CASSQAPGANYGYTF
>TRBD1|TRBJ1-1|-|TRBV10-3
TGTGCCATCAGTCCCGGGACAGGTTCGGGCACTGAAGCTTTCTTT
CAISPGTGSGTEAFF
>TRBD1|TRBJ2-7|-|TRBV5-1
TGCGCCAGCAGCCCTCAGGGGGCAGGAGTCTACGAGCAGTACTTC
CASSPQGAGVYEQYF
>-|TRBJ1-1|-|TRBV6-5
TGTGCCAGCAGTTCCGCAGACAGGCCGAACACTGAAGCTTTCTTT
CASSSADRPNTEAFF
>-|TRBJ2-4|-|TRBV29-1
TGCAGCGTTGGGGCTGGGCAGATGGCCAAAAACATTCAGTACTTC
CSVGAGQMAKNIQYF
>-|TRBJ2-1|-|TRBV29-1
TGCAGCGTTGAAGATCGGCAGGGCGTCTCATACAATGAGCAGTTCTTC
CSVEDRQGVSYNEQFF
>-|TRBJ2-1|-|TRBV7-8
TGTGCCAGCAGCTTTATAAACAATGAGCAGTTCTTC
CASSFINNEQFF
>TRBD2|TRBJ2-1|-|TRBV5-4
TGTGCCAGCAGCTGGGGGGGTTACAATGAGCAGTTCTTC
CASSWGGYNEQFF
>TRBD1|TRBJ2-7|-|TRBV10-3
TGTGCCATCAGCGGGTTGGACAGGGGTAGCTACGAGCAGTACTTC
CAISGLDRGSYEQYF
>-|TRBJ1-6|-|TRBV7-8
TGTGCCACAGCGGGGACACAGGCTACAACAAATTCACCCCTCCACTTT
CATAGTQATTNSPLHF
>TRBD1|TRBJ1-2|-|TRBV5-6
TGTGCCAGCAGCTTGGCGGGACAGGGAGTCTATGGCTACACCTTC
CASSLAGQGVYGYTF
>-|TRBJ1-3|-|TRBV15
TGTGCCACCAGCAGAGGCCGCACGGTTGGAGAAAACACCATATATTTT
CATSRGRTVGENTIYF
>-|TRBJ1-2|-|TRBV2
TGTGCCAGCCAGGGGACATCTAACTATGGCTACACCTTC
CASQGTSNYGYTF
>-|TRBJ1-1|-|TRBV18
TGTGCCAGCTCACCGTCGACAGTGCGAAACACTGAAGCTTTCTTT
CASSPSTVRNTEAFF
>TRBD1|TRBJ2-7|-|TRBV27
TGTGCCAGCAGTTTATTGGACAGGAGCTACGAGCAGTACTTC
CASSLLDRSYEQYF
>TRBD1|TRBJ1-5|-|TRBV23-1
TGCGCCAGCAGTCAATCGACCAGGGGGGCAAAACAGCCCCAGCATTTT
CASSQSTRGAKQPQHF
>-|TRBJ1-1|once|TRBV28
TGTGCCAGCCCCCCATCGAACAGGCTGAACACTGAAGCTTTCTTT
CASPPSNRLNTEAFF
>TRBD1|TRBJ1-2|-|TRBV9
TGTGCCAGCAGCGCCGGGACAGGGAATCGTGGCTACACCTTC
CASSAGTGNRGYTF
>-|TRBJ2-7|-|TRBV6-1
TGTGCCAGCAGTCAGAAGGGGGACTACGAGCAGTACTTC
CASSQKGDYEQYF
>TRBD2|TRBJ2-1|-|TRBV5-1
TGCGCCAGCACCCCGCTTGGGGGGGGAGGCAATGAGCAGTTCTTC
CASTPLGGGGNEQFF
>-|TRBJ2-1|-|TRBV11-2
TGTGCCAGCAAACCGGGAGTAGCCTACAATGAGCAGTTCTTC
CASKPGVAYNEQFF
>-|TRBJ1-4|-|TRBV5-6
TGTGCCAGCAGCCTCGGCATGCGGGTGGGACTGTTTTTT
CASSLGMRVGLFF
>-|TRBJ1-6|-|TRBV18
TGTGCCAGCTCACCCCTTCCTCGGGGGGATTATAATTCACCCCTCCACTTT
CASSPLPRGDYNSPLHF
>-|TRBJ1-1|-|TRBV15
TGTGCCACCAGCAGAGCAGGGGATGGGACTGAAGCTTTCTTT
CATSRAGDGTEAFF
>TRBD2|TRBJ2-7|-|TRBV18
TGTGCCAGCTCACCTAAGGGACTAGCGGGGGGGCCCTACGAGCAGTACTTC
CASSPKGLAGGPYEQYF
>-|TRBJ1-4|-|TRBV27
TGTGCCAGCAGTTTAGGTTCTTGGAGGGGAAAACTGTTTTTT
CASSLGSWRGKLFF
>-|TRBJ1-2|-|TRBV10-3
TGTGCCATCAGCGCCCTAGGAGGGGTAGTTGGCTACACCTTC
CAISALGGVVGYTF
>TRBD1|TRBJ2-1|-|TRBV11-2
TGTGCCAGCAGCTTGTTGGTCGCAGGGGGCGTTGAGCAGTTCTTC
CASSLLVAGGVEQFF
>TRBD1|TRBJ2-1|-|TRBV4-1
TGCGCCAGCAGTGCAGGGGGCCCCTACAATGAGCAGTTCTTC
CASSAGGPYNEQFF
>TRBD1|TRBJ2-7|-|TRBV6-1
TGTGCCGGCAGAGACGGACAGGGACCCTACGAGCAGTACTTC
CAGRDGQGPYEQYF
>-|TRBJ2-1|-|TRBV27
TGTGCCAGCAGTTCCGGGGGTTACAATGAGCAGTTCTTC
CASSSGGYNEQFF
>-|TRBJ2-7|-|TRBV5-4
TGTGCCAGCAGCCTGGTGTTGGGGCGCGCCTTTCACGAGCAGTACTTC
CASSLVLGRAFHEQYF
>-|TRBJ2-5|few|TRBV18
TGTGCCAGCTCACCAGTAACAGGGAGTTACCAAGAGACCCAGTACTTC
CASSPVTGSYQETQYF
>TRBD2|TRBJ2-1|-|TRBV4-1
TGCGCCAGCAGCCAGGTCCCCGGACTAGCGGATTCCTACAATGAGCAGTTCTTC
CASSQVPGLADSYNEQFF
>-|TRBJ2-7|-|TRBV27
TGTGCCAGCAGTTTATCGAGCACTGGCAGGGGAGTCGACGAGCAGTACTTC
CASSLSSTGRGVDEQYF
>TRBD2|TRBJ2-2|-|TRBV7-3
TGTGCCAGCAGCCGGACTAGCGGGGGAGTCGGGGAGCTGTTTTTT
CASSRTSGGVGELFF